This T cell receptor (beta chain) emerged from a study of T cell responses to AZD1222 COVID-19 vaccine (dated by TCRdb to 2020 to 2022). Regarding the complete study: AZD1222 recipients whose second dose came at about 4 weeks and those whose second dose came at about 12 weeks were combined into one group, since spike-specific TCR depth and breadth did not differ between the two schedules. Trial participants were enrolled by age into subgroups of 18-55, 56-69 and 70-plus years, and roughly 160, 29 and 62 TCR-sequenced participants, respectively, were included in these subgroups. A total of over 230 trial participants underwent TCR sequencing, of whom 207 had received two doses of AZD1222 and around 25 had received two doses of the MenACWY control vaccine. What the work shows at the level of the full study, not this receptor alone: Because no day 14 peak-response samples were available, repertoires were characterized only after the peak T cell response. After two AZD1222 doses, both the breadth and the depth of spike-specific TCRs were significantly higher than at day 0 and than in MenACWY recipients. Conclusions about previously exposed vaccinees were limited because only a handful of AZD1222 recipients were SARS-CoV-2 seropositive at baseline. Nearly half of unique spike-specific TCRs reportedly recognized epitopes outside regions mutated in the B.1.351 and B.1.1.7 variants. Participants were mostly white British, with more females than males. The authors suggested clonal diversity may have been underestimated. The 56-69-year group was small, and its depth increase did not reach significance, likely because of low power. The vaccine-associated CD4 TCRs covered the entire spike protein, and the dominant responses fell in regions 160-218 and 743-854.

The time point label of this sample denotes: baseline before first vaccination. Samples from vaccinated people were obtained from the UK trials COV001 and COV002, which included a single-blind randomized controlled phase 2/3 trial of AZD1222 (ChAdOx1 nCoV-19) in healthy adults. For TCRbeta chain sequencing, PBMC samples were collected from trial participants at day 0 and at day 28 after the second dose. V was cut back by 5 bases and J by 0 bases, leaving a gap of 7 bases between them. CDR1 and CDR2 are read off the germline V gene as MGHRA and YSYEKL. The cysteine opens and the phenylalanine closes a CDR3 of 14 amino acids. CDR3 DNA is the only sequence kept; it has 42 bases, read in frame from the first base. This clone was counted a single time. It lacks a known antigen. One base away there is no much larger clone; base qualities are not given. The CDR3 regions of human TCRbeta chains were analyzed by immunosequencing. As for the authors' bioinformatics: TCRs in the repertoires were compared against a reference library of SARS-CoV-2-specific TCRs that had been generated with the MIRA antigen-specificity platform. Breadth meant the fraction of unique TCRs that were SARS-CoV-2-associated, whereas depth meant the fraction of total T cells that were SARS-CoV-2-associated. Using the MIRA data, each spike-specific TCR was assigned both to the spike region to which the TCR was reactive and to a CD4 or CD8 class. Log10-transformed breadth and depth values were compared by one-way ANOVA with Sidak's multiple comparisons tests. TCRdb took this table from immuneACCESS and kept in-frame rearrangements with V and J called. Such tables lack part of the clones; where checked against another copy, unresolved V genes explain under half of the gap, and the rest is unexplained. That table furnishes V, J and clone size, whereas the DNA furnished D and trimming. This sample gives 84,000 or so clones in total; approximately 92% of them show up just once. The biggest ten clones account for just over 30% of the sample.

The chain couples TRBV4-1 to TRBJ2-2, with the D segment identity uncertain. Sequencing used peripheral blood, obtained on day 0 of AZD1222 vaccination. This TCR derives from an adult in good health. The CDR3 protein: CASSVQPNTGELFF. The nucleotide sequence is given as TGCGCCAGCAGCGTGCAGCCGAACACCGGGGAGCTGTTTTTT.